This T cell receptor (beta chain) was sequenced for a study of T cell responses to AZD1222 COVID-19 vaccine. General study findings and limits: Most donors were white British, females outnumbered males, and clonal diversity was possibly underestimated. Repertoire collection took place solely once the T cell response had peaked. Along spike, vaccine-associated CD4 TCRs were found throughout, with dominance at 160-218 and 743-854. Baseline serology detected seropositivity in only six AZD1222 recipients.

Concerning this clone itself: What it binds is not known.

Method: immunoSEQ multiplex PCR; TCRdb's copy keeps in-frame clones and lacks some. Of fewer than 150,000 clones detected, approximately 91% appear once; the ten largest clones hold under 6%. This CDR3 has 18 residues. Germline V lookup: CDR1 LGHNA, CDR2 YSLEER. Deletions cut 0 bases from V and 2 bases from J, with 16 bases between. J is TRBJ1-4 and V is TRBV4-3; the D gene is possibly TRBD1 (5 bases). The clonotype originates from an adult who received the AZD1222 COVID-19 vaccine. Sequenced material: peripheral blood, taken 28 days after the second AZD1222 dose. In DNA, the CDR3 is TGCGCCAGCAGCCAAGATGGGCCGGGACGCCTCACTAATGAAAAACTGTTTTTT. It is translated as CASSQDGPGRLTNEKLFF.